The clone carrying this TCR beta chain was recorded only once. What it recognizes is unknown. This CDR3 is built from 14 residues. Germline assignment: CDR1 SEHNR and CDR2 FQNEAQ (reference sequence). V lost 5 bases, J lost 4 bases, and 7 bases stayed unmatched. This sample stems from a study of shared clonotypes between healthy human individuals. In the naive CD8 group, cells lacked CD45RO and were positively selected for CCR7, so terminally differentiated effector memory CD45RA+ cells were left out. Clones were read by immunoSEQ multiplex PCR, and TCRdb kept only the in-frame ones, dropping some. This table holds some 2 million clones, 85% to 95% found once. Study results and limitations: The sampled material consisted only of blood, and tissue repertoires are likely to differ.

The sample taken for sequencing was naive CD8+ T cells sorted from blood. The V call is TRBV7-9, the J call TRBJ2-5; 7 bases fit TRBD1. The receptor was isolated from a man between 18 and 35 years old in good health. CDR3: CASSGGQVGETQYF. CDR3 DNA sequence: TGTGCCAGCAGCGGTGGACAGGTCGGAGAGACCCAGTACTTC.